This T cell receptor beta chain was observed in a study of high-grade serous ovarian cancer treatment subgroups. Whole-study context: On average, roughly 15,000 reads and under 9,000 unique TCR beta rearrangements were obtained per sample.

TCRdb keeps only in-frame clones here, not all; method: immunoSEQ multiplex PCR. The top ten hold more than 3.5% of the sample, which has about 10,000 clones, roughly 70% seen once. V lost 5 bases, J lost 0 bases, and 5 bases stayed unmatched. Germline loops: CDR1 SGDLS, CDR2 YYNGEE. This CDR3 region has 15 residues. Tumor tissue was taken before any definitive surgery or chemotherapy was given. The material sequenced was tumor tissue. The receptor comes from a human donor with high-grade serous ovarian cancer. The chain is built from TRBV9 and TRBJ2-1; TRBD2 matches at 7 bases. The CDR3 coding sequence is TGTGCCAGCAGTCCTAGCGGTAGCTCCTACAATGAGCAGTTCTTC. It codes for CASSPSGSSYNEQFF.